This TCR beta chain was captured in a study of breast tumors, draining lymph nodes, adjacent tissues. This clonotype was counted ten times or more. No antigen is known for it. Samples came from axillary lymph nodes draining the breast cancer. Study-wide results and limits: Data only fit, rather than demonstrated, lymph node origin of most tumor T cells. Compared with lymph nodes, tumors were less diverse; compared with nontumor tissue, more. Findings are consistent with lymph node origin and intratumoral expansion of most tumor T cells.

The V end was cut by 0 bases, the J end by 2 bases, with 14 bases between. Germline CDR1 and CDR2: SEHNR and FQNEAQ (reference sequence). The CDR3 sequence is 17 residues long. One entry per CDR3 protein, called by TCRdb with MiXCR from the multiplex PCR reads. The sample contains under 350,000 distinct CDR3 sequences, around 31% of which appear only once. The rearrangement links TRBV7-9 to TRBJ2-4; possible D gene TRBD1, 8 bases. Sequenced input: axillary lymph node tissue. This receptor was identified in a female donor with breast cancer. Some clones in this sample may be carry-over from other donors' samples. DNA for the CDR3: TGTGCCAGCAGCTTAGCTGGACAGGGAGGGACCAAAAACATTCAGTACTTC. Translated, it gives CASSLAGQGGTKNIQYF.